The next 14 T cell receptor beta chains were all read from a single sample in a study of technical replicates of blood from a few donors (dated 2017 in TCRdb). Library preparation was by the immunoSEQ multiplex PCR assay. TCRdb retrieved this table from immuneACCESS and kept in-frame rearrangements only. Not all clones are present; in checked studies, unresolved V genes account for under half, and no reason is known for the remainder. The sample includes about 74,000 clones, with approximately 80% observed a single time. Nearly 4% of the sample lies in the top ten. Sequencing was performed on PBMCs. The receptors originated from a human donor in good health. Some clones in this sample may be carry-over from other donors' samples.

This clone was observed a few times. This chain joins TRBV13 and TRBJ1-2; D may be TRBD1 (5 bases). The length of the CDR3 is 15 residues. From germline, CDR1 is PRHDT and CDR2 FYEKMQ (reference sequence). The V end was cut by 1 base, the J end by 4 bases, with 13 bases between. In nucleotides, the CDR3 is TGTGCCAGCAGCTTAGCGGGGGGGAACTTCTATGGCTACACCTTC. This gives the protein CASSLAGGNFYGYTF.

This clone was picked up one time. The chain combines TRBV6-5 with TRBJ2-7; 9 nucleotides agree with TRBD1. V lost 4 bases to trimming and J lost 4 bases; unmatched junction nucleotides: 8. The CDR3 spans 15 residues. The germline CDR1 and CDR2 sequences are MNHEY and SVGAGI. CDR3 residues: CASSLQGAVHYEQYF. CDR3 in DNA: TGTGCCAGCAGTTTACAGGGGGCGGTGCATTACGAGCAGTACTTC.

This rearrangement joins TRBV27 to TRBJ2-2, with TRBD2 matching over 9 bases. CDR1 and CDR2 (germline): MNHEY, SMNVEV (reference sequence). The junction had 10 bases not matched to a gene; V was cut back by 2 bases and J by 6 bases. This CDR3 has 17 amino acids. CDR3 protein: CASSLPAGRGGPGELFF. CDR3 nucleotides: TGTGCCAGCAGTTTACCAGCCGGGCGGGGGGGCCCCGGGGAGCTGTTTTTT.

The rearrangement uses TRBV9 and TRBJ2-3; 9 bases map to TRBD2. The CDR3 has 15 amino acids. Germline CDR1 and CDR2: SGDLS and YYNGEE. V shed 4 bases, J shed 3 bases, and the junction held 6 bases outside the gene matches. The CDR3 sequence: CASSPWTSETDTQYF. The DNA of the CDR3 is TGTGCCAGCAGCCCTTGGACTAGCGAAACAGATACGCAGTATTTT.

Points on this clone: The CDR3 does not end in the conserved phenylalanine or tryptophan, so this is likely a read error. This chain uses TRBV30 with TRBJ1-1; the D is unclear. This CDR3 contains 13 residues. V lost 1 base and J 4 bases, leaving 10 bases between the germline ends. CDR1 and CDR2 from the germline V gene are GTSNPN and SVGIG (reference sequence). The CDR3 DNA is TGTGCCTGGAGTGCCCTAGGAAGCACTGAAGCTTTCATT. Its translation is CAWSALGSTEAFI.

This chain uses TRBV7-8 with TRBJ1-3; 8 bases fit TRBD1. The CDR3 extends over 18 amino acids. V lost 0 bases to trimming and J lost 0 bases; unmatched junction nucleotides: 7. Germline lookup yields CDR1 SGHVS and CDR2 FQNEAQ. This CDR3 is CASSLAGQGYSSGNTIYF. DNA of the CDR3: TGTGCCAGCAGCTTAGCCGGACAGGGTTACAGCTCTGGAAACACCATATATTTT.

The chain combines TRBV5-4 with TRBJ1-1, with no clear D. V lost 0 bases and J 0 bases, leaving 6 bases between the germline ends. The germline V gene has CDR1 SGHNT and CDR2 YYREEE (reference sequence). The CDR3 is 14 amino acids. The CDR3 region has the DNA TGTGCCAGCAGCTTGGTTGGCATGAACACTGAAGCTTTCTTT. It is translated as CASSLVGMNTEAFF.

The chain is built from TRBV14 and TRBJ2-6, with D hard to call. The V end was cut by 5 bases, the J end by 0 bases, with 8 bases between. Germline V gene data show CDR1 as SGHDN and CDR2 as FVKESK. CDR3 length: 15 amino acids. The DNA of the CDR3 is TGTGCCAGCAGCAAAACAAGCTCTGGGGCCAACGTCCTGACTTTC. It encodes CASSKTSSGANVLTF.

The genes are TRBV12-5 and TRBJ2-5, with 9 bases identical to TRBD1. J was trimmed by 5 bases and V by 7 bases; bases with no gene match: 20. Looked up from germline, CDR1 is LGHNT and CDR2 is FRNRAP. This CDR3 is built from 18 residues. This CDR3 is CASAKVGQGSKGGETQYF. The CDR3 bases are TGTGCTAGTGCCAAAGTGGGACAGGGATCTAAAGGCGGGGAGACCCAGTACTTC.

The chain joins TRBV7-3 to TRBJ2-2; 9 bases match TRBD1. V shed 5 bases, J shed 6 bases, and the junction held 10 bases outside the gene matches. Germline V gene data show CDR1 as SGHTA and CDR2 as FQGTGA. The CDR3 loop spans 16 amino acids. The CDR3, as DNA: TGTGCCAGCAGCCCGCGACCCGGGACAGGGTCCGGGGAGCTGTTTTTT. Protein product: CASSPRPGTGSGELFF.

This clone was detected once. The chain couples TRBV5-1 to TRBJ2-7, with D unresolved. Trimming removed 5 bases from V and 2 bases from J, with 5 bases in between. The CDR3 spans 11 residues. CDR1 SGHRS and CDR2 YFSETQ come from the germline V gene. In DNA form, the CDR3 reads TGCGCCAGCAGTTTCGCCTACGAGCAGTACTTC. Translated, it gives CASSFAYEQYF.

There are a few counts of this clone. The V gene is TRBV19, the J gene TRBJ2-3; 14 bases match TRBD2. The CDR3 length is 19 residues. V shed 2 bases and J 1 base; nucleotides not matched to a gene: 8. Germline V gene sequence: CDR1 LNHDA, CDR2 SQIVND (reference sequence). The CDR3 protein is CASSISRGLAGGGTDTQYF. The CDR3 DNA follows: TGTGCCAGTAGTATAAGCAGAGGACTAGCGGGAGGTGGCACAGATACGCAGTATTTT.

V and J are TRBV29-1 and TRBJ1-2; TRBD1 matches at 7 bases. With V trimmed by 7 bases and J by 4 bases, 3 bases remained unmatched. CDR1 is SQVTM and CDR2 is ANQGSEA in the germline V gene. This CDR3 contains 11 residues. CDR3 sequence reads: CSAGTVYGYTF. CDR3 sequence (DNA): TGCAGCGCTGGGACAGTCTATGGCTACACCTTC.

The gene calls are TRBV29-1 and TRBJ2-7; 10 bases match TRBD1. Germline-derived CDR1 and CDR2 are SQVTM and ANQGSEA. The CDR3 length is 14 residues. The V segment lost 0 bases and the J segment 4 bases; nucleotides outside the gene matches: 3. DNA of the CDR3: TGCAGCGTTGAAGATACGGACAGGGGGTACGAGCAGTACTTC. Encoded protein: CSVEDTDRGYEQYF.